The next 2 T cell receptor beta chains were all read from a single sample in a study of cytomegalovirus exposure and HLA in healthy donors. PCR amplification relied on 60 Vbeta primers (plus 13 Jbeta primers). Generated by immunoSEQ multiplex PCR, the TCRdb table keeps only in-frame clones and is missing some. The table lists about 120,000 clones, 76% of them singletons. Sequences were obtained from PBMCs. These receptor sequences come from a woman aged 35 to 49 in good health and CMV-seropositive.

This clone was observed a handful of times. The V and J genes are TRBV27 and TRBJ1-5, with D possibly TRBD1 on 6 matching bases. Germline V gene lookup returns CDR1 MNHEY and CDR2 SMNVEV (reference sequence). V was trimmed by 5 bases and J by 6 bases, leaving 11 bases between them. This CDR3 contains 13 residues. The CDR3 protein is CASSSTGLQPQHF. The CDR3, as DNA: TGTGCCAGCAGTAGCACAGGGCTTCAGCCCCAGCATTTT.

This chain links TRBV19 with TRBJ2-7, with TRBD1 matching 10 bases. Per germline, CDR1 LNHDA and CDR2 SQIVND (reference sequence). The CDR3 is made up of 15 amino acids. Trimming at V came to 2 bases and at J to 3 bases, leaving 4 bases not matched to a gene. CDR3 DNA: TGTGCCAGTAGTATATCGGGGGACAGGGGCTACGAGCAGTACTTC. This sequence encodes CASSISGDRGYEQYF.